This is a list of T cell receptor beta chains from one sample in a study of blood T cell repertoires in COVID-19. The repertoire was sequenced with immunoSEQ multiplex PCR; TCRdb's copy has only in-frame clones and lacks some. The profile shows some 57,000 clones, roughly 92% of them singletons. Sequencing input: peripheral blood. The source is a human donor in a cohort sampled during active COVID-19. Each CDR3 is given with its conserved first and last residue. The order of the fields is clone size, V gene, CDR3 protein. Only some rows state a clone size, as once, few, many or a class for expanded clones.

clone size: few; V gene: TRBV18; CDR3 protein: CASSPRDTNTEAFF
clone size: once; V gene: TRBV29-1; CDR3 protein: CSARGGANVLTF
clone size: few; V gene: TRBV27; CDR3 protein: CASSRARAWSEQYF
clone size: -; V gene: TRBV10-2; CDR3 protein: CATGHLNEKLFF
clone size: once; V gene: TRBV6-5; CDR3 protein: CASSYSRAGTYEQYF
clone size: -; V gene: TRBV21-1; CDR3 protein: CASSKYRLAGAVEQYF
clone size: -; V gene: TRBV5-4; CDR3 protein: CASSQMERRSAEAFF
clone size: -; V gene: TRBV3-1/TRBV3-2; CDR3 protein: CASRSTSGETQYF
clone size: -; V gene: TRBV7-3; CDR3 protein: CASSFYREETQYF
clone size: -; V gene: TRBV6-6; CDR3 protein: CASWRGLANEKLFF
clone size: -; V gene: TRBV7-7; CDR3 protein: CATELLAGAEGYGYTF
clone size: -; V gene: TRBV7-8; CDR3 protein: CASSARGLGQGTREQFF
clone size: -; V gene: TRBV10-3; CDR3 protein: CAISETLANTGELFF
clone size: -; V gene: TRBV19; CDR3 protein: CASSTRFDSKELFF
clone size: once; V gene: TRBV7-9; CDR3 protein: CASSSPRTGTDATGELFF
clone size: -; V gene: TRBV4-1; CDR3 protein: CASSPRDSNTDTQYF
clone size: -; V gene: TRBV18; CDR3 protein: CASSPPSGYTYEQYF
clone size: -; V gene: TRBV4-1; CDR3 protein: CASSHLPGLAGVPELYYEQYF
clone size: once; V gene: TRBV5-1; CDR3 protein: CASSMEAGIDTQYF
clone size: -; V gene: TRBV18; CDR3 protein: CASSPGQGRETQYF
clone size: -; V gene: TRBV9; CDR3 protein: CASSVGNEYRPYNEQFF
clone size: -; V gene: TRBV5-4; CDR3 protein: CASSVDRGSFEEQYF
clone size: -; V gene: TRBV2; CDR3 protein: CAGGTGPYEQYF
clone size: -; V gene: TRBV5-1; CDR3 protein: CASRTGGAPETQYF
clone size: -; V gene: TRBV19; CDR3 protein: CASSRGVSYNEQFF
clone size: -; V gene: TRBV20-1; CDR3 protein: CSAGFLAEAFF
clone size: -; V gene: TRBV4-1; CDR3 protein: CASSQLGLAGLYNEQFF